Sequencing of this T cell receptor (beta chain) was carried out in a study of identical twins. Study-wide findings and caveats: Modelling approaches yielded underestimates of out-of-frame TCR alpha sharing between monozygotic twins.

V was trimmed by 1 base and J by 7 bases, leaving 19 bases between them. Germline CDR1 reads MGHRA; CDR2 reads YSYEKL. This CDR3 has 16 residues. There were only healthy Caucasians among the donors. This clonotype was seen a handful of times. Its antigen is not known. A universal primer site came from template switching; cDNA carried unique molecular identifiers. TCRdb redid the calling of the 5' RACE reads with MiXCR, one entry per CDR3 protein. The sample yields 400,000 or so distinct CDR3 sequences, 9% to 10% seen once. The sequencing sample was made of naive T cells sorted from blood. The clonotype originates from a woman in her 50s in good health. The chain employs TRBV4-1 and TRBJ1-1; no firm D call. CDR3 loop: CASSQGALFWENEAFF. CDR3 DNA sequence: TGCGCCAGCAGCCAAGGGGCTCTTTTTTGGGAGAATGAAGCTTTCTTT.